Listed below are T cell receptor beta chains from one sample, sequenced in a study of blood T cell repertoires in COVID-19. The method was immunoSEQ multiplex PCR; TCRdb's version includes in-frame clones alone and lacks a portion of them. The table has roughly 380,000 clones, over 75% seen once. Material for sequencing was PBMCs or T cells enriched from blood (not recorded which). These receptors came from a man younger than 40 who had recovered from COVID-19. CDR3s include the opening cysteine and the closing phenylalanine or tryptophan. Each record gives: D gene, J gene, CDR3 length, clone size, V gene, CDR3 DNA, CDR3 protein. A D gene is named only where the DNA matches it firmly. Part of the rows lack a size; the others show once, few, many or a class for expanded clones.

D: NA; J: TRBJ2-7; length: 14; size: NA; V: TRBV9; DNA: TGTGCCAGCAGCGTAGGGGCGGGACTCGTCGGGCAGTACTTC; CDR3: CASSVGAGLVGQYF
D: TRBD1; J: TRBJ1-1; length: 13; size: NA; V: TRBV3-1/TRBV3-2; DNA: TGTGCCAGCGGAGAGACAGGGTTAACTGAAGCTTTCTTT; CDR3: CASGETGLTEAFF
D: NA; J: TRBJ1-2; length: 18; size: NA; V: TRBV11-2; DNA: TGTGCCAGCAGCTTAGATCGACTCCTGAAAGACGTTAACTATGGCTACACCTTC; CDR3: CASSLDRLLKDVNYGYTF
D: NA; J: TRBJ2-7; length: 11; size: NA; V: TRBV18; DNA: TGTGCCAGCTCAACTTCCTACGAGCAGTACTTC; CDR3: CASSTSYEQYF
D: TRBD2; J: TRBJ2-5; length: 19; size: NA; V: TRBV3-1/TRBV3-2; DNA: TGTGCCAGCAGCCAAGACTCGTTGCGGAGTAGCGGGGAGGAGGAGACCCAGTACTTC; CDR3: CASSQDSLRSSGEEETQYF
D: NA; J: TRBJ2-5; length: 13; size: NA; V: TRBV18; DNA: TGTGCCAGCTCACCACCCGTCCAAGAGACCCAGTACTTC; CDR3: CASSPPVQETQYF
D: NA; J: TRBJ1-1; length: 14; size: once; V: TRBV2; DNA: TGTGCTTCCCTTCCGAGGTGGTCTGGCACTGAAGCTTTCTTT; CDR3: CASLPRWSGTEAFF
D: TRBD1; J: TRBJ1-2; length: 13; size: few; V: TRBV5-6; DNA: TGTGCCAGCAGCTTGAGACAGGGGGATGGCTACACCTTC; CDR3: CASSLRQGDGYTF
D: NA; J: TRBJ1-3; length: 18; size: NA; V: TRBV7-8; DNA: TGTGCCAGCAGCTTACGAACGTGGGTCCGAGACTGGGGAAACACCATATATTTT; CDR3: CASSLRTWVRDWGNTIYF
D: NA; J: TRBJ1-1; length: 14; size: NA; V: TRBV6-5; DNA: TGTGCCAGCAGTCCCCCCATGGCGAACACTGAAGCTTTCTTT; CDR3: CASSPPMANTEAFF
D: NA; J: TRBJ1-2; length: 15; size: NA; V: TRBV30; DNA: TGTGCCTGGAGTGTACTAAGTTCAAGTATCCATGGCTACACCTTC; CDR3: CAWSVLSSSIHGYTF
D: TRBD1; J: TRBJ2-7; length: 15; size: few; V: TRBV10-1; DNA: TGCGCCAGCAGTGACGGGGCAGGGGGCTTCGACGAGCAGTACTTC; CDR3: CASSDGAGGFDEQYF
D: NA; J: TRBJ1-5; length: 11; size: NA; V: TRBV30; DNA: TGTGCCTGTGGGGAGAATCAGCCCCAGCATTTT; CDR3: CACGENQPQHF
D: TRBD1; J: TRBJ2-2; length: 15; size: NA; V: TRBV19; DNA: TGTGCCAGTAGTACGACAGGGGGCTATCTAGGGGAGCTGTTTTTT; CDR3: CASSTTGGYLGELFF
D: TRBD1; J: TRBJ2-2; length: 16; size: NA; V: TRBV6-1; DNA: TGTGCCAGCAGTGACTTGGGGACAGTTAACACCGGGGAGCTGTTTTTT; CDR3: CASSDLGTVNTGELFF
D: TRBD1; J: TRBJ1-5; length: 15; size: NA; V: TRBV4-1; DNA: TGCGCCAGCAGCTCGGGACAGGGGGCTCGACAGCCCCAGCATTTT; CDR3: CASSSGQGARQPQHF
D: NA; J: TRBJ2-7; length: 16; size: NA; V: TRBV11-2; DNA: TGTGCCAGCAGTCAAGACCTGGATAGCGGTTCCTACGAGCAGTACTTC; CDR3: CASSQDLDSGSYEQYF
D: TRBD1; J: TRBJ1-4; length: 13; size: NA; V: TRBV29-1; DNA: TGCAGCGTTGACAGCCGACAGGGGGAAAAACTGTTTTTT; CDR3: CSVDSRQGEKLFF
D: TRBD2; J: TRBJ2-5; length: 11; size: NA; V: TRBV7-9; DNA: TGTGCCAGCAGCTTAACTCGGGAGGAGTACTTC; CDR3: CASSLTREEYF
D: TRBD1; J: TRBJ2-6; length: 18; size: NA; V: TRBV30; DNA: TGTGCCTGGAGTTCGGTATGGGACAGGGGTCGTGGGGCCAACGTCCTGACTTTC; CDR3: CAWSSVWDRGRGANVLTF
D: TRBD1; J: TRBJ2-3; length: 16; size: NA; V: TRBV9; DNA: TGTGCCAGCAGCCCCCGGACAGGCGACAGCACAGATACGCAGTATTTT; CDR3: CASSPRTGDSTDTQYF
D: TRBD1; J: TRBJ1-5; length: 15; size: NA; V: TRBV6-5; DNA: TGTGCCAGCAGTTTCCTTGGACAGGGAGATCAGCCCCAGCATTTT; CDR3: CASSFLGQGDQPQHF
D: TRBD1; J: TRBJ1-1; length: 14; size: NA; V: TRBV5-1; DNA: TGCGCCAGCAACCTCGGGACAGTGAACACTGAAGCTTTCTTT; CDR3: CASNLGTVNTEAFF
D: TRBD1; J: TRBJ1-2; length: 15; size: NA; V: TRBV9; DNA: TGTGCCAGCAGCGTAGCCAGACAGGGGGTCCATGGCTACACCTTC; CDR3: CASSVARQGVHGYTF
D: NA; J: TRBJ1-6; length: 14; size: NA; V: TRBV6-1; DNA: TGTGCCAGCAGTGAAGCCGGGAATAATTCACCCCTCCACTTT; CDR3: CASSEAGNNSPLHF
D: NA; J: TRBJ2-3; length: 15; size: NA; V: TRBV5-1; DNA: TGCGCCAGCAGTCCCCGCGGGGACCCCACAGATACGCAGTATTTT; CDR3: CASSPRGDPTDTQYF
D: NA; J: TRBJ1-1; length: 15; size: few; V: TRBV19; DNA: TGTGCCAGTAACTCGGGCGGGGTGAATCGGACTGAAGCTTTCTTT; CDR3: CASNSGGVNRTEAFF
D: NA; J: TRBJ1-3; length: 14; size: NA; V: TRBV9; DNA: TGTGCCAGCAGCGTAGGGACTGTCGGAAACACCATATATTTT; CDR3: CASSVGTVGNTIYF
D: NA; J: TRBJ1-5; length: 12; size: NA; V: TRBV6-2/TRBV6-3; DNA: TGTGCCAGCAGTTACTTGTCCGAGGCCCAGCATTTT; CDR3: CASSYLSEAQHF
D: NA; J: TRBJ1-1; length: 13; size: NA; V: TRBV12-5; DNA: TGTGCTAGTGGTTTAGACACCACCATTGAAGCTTTCTTT; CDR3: CASGLDTTIEAFF
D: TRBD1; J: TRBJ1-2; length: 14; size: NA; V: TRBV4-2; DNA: TGTGCCAGCAGCCGTTCAGACAGGGTGGATGGCTACACCTTC; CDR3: CASSRSDRVDGYTF
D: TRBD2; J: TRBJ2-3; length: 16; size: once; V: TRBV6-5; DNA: TGTGCCAGCAGTTACTCCCCTAGCGGAACTACAGATACGCAGTATTTT; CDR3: CASSYSPSGTTDTQYF
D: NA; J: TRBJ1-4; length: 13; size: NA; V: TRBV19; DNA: TGTGCCAGTAGTCGGTCCCCTGATGAAAAACTGTTTTTT; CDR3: CASSRSPDEKLFF
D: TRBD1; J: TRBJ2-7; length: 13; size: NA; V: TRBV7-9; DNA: TGTGCCAGCAGCCGACAGGGGTCCCACGAGCAGTACTTC; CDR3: CASSRQGSHEQYF
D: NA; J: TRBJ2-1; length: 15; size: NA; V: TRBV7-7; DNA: TGTGCCAGCAGCTTGGGGCGACACTTACACAATGAGCAGTTCTTC; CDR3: CASSLGRHLHNEQFF
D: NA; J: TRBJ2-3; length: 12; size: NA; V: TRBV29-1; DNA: TGCAGTACGATGGGGGCCACAGATACGCAGTATTTT; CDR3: CSTMGATDTQYF
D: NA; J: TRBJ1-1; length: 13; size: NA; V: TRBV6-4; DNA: TGTGCCAGCAGTGACTCGGGGCAGGGTGAAGCTTTCTTT; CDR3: CASSDSGQGEAFF
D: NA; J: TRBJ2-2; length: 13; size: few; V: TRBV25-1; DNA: TGTGCCAGCCGGGGGGCAGGGACCGGGGAGCTGTTTTTT; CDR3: CASRGAGTGELFF
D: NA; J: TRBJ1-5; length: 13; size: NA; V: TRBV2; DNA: TGTGCCAGCAGTGTATCCGTCAATCAGCCCCAGCATTTT; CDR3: CASSVSVNQPQHF
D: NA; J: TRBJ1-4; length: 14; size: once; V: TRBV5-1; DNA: TGCGCCAGCAGCTTTGATGCGTACGGTGAAAAACTGTTTTTT; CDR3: CASSFDAYGEKLFF
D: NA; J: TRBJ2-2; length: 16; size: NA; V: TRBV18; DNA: TGTGCCAGCTCACCACAGGGGCGAGCGAACACCGGGGAGCTGTTTTTT; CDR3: CASSPQGRANTGELFF
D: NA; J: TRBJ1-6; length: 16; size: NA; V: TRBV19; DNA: TGTGCCAGTAGTCCCCGGGGACTCGAAGGGGATTCACCCCTCCACTTT; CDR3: CASSPRGLEGDSPLHF
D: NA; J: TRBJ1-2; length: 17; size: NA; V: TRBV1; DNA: TGCACCAGCAGCCTTTTAAATATCGGGACAGTGAACTATGGCTACACCTTC; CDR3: CTSSLLNIGTVNYGYTF
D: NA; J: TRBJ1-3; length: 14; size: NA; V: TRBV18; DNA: TGTGCCAGCTCACCTACAGATTCTGGAAACACCATATATTTT; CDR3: CASSPTDSGNTIYF
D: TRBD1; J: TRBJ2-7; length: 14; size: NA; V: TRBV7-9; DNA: TGTGCCAGCAGCTTAAGGGACAGCCCCTACGAGCAGTACTTC; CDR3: CASSLRDSPYEQYF
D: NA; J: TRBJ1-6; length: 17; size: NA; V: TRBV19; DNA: TGTGCCAGTAGTGCCCAAGGAACCGGGAGGTATAATTCACCCCTCCACTTT; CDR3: CASSAQGTGRYNSPLHF
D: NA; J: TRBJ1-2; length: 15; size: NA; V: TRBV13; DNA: TGTGCCAGCAGCCCACTGGGGGGTACGGACTATGGCTACACCTTC; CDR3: CASSPLGGTDYGYTF
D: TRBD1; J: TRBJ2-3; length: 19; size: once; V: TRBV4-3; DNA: TGCGCCAGCAGCCAAGCTATCAAAGGACAGGGAACTAGCACAGATACGCAGTATTTT; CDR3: CASSQAIKGQGTSTDTQYF
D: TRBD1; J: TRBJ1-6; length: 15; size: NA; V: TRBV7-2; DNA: TGTGCCAGCAGCTTCATTCAGGGGGCAAATTCACCCCTCCACTTT; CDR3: CASSFIQGANSPLHF
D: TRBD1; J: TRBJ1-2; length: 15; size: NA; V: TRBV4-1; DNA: TGCGCCAGCAGCAATACAGGGGGAGAAACTTATGGCTACACCTTC; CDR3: CASSNTGGETYGYTF
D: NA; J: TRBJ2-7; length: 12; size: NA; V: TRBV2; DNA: TGTGCCAGCAGGGGGGGACAGTTTAGGCAGTACTTC; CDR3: CASRGGQFRQYF